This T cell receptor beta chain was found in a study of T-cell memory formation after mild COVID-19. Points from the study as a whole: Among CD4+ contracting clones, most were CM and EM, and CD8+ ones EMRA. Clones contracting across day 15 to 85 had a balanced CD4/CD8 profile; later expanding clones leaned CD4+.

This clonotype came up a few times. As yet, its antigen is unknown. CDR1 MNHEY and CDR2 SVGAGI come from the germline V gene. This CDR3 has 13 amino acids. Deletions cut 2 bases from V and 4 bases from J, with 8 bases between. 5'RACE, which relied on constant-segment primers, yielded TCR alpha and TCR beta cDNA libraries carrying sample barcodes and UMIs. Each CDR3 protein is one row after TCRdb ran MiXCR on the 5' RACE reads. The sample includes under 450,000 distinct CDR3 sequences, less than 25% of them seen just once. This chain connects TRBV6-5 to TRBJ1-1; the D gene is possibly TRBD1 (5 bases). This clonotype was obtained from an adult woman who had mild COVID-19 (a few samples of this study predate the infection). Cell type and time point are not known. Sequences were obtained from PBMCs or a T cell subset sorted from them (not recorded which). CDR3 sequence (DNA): TGTGCCAGCAGTTACGCAGGGTTCACTGAAGCTTTCTTT. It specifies CASSYAGFTEAFF.